This T cell receptor (beta chain) was identified in a study of cytotoxic CD8 clonotypes in ibrutinib-treated CLL. Overall study findings and caveats: Shared public clonotypes were rare, and on treatment they either got smaller or stayed the same. For progressing versus sustained-remission patients, sampling times were not the same.

The ends lost 5 bases at V and 4 bases at J; junction bases unmatched: 9. CDR1 LNHDA and CDR2 SQIVND come from the germline V gene (reference sequence). The CDR3 is 15 residues long. Of note for this clone: Its specificity is not known.

Researchers set a sequencing depth target of 1 in 200,000 to 1 in 1 million T cells. The data were produced by immunoSEQ multiplex PCR, yet TCRdb's version contains in-frame clones alone and is incomplete. The sample records about 130,000 clones, 70% to 90% being singletons. The source material was PBMCs, sampled after 24 months of ibrutinib treatment. The source of this sequence is a human donor with chronic lymphocytic leukemia. This chain joins TRBV19 and TRBJ2-7; 9 bases match TRBD1. CDR3 DNA: TGTGCCAGTAGTCCCCGGACAGGGGCTGATTACGAGCAGTACTTC. Protein product: CASSPRTGADYEQYF.